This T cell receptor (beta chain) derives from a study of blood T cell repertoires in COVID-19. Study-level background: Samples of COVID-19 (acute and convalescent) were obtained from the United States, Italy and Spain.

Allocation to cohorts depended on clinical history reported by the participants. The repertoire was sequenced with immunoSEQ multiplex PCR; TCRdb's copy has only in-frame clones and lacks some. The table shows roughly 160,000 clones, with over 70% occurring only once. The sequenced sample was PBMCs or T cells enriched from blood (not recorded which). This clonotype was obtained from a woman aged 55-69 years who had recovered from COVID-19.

The CDR3, as DNA: TGTGCCAGCAGCTTAGGGACAGGGAATAATTCACCCCTCCACTTT. As protein: CASSLGTGNNSPLHF. This chain uses TRBV7-6 with TRBJ1-6, with 8 bases matching TRBD1. V lost 1 base to trimming and J lost 5 bases; unmatched junction nucleotides: 1. From germline, CDR1 is SGHVS and CDR2 FNYEAQ. The CDR3 spans 15 residues.